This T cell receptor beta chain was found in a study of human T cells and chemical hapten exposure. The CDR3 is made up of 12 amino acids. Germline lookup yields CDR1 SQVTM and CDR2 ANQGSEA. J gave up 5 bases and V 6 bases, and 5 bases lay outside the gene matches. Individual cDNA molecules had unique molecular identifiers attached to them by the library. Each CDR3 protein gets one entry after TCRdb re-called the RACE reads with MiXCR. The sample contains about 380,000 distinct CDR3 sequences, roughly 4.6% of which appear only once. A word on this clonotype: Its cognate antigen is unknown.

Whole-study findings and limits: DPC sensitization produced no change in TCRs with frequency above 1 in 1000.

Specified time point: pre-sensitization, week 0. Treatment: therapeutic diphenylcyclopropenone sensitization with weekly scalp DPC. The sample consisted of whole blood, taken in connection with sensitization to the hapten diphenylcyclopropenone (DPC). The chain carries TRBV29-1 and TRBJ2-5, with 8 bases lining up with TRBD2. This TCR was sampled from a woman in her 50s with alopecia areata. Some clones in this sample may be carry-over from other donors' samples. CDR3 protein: CSVGLAPETQYF. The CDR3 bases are TGCAGCGTAGGACTAGCCCCGGAGACCCAGTACTTC.